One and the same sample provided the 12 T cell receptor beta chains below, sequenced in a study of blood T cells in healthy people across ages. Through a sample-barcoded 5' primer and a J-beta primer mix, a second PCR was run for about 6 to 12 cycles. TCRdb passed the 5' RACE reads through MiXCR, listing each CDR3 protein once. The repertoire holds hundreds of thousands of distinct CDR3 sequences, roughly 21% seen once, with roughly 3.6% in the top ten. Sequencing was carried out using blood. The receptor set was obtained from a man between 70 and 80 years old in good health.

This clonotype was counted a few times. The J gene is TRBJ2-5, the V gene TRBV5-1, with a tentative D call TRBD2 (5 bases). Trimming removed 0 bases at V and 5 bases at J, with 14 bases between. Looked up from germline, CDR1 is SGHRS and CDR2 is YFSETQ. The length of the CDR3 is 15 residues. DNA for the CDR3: TGCGCCAGCAGCTTGGCCGGGGATTTAGTGGAGACCCAGTACTTC. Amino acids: CASSLAGDLVETQYF.

The CDR3 loop is CSARLRTSGTGELFF. As DNA, the CDR3 is TGCAGTGCTAGATTAAGGACTAGCGGCACCGGGGAGCTGTTTTTT. V is TRBV20-1 and J is TRBJ2-2; TRBD2 matches at 10 bases. This CDR3 has 15 residues. Germline trimming cut 2 bases from V and 4 bases from J; bases unmatched to any gene: 4. The V gene's germline CDR1 is DFQATT and CDR2 SNEGSKA (reference sequence).

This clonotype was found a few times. This chain's CDR3 is CSARDPVDWMGYTF. The DNA of the CDR3 is TGCAGTGCTAGAGATCCGGTGGACTGGATGGGCTACACCTTC. The V gene is TRBV20-1, the J gene TRBJ1-2; D gene ambiguous. The CDR3 totals 14 residues. CDR1 is DFQATT and CDR2 is SNEGSKA in the germline V gene (reference sequence). V shed 0 bases and J shed 8 bases, with 16 bases lying between them.

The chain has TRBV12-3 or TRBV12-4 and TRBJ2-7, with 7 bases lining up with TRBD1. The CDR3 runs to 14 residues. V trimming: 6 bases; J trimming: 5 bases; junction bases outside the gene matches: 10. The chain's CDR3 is CASRPNTGVNEQYF. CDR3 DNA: TGTGCCAGCAGACCTAATACAGGGGTCAACGAGCAGTACTTC.

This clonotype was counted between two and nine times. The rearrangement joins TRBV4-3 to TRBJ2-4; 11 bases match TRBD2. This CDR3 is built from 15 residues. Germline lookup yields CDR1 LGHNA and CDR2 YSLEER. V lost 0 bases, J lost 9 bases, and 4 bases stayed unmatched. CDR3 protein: CASSQELAGGRIQYF. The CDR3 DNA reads TGCGCCAGCAGCCAAGAATTAGCGGGAGGGCGCATTCAGTACTTC.

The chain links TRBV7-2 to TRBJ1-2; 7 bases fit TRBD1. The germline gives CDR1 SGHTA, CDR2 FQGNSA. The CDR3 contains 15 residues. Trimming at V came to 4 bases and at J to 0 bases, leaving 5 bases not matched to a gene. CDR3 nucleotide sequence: TGTGCCAGCAGCTCGGGACAGCCTCCTAACTATGGCTACACCTTC. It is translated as CASSSGQPPNYGYTF. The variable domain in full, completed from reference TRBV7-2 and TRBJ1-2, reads GAGVSQSPSNKVTEKGKDVELRCDPISGHTALYWYRQSLGQGLEFLIYFQGNSAPDKSGLPSDRFSAERTGGSVSTLTIQRTQQEDSAVYLCASSSGQPPNYGYTFGSGTRLTVV.

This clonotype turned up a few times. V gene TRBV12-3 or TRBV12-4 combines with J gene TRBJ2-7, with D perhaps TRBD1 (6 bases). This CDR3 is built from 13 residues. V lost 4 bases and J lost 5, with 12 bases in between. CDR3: CASSSQGGHEQYF. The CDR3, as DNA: TGTGCCAGCAGTTCACAGGGCGGCCACGAGCAGTACTTC.

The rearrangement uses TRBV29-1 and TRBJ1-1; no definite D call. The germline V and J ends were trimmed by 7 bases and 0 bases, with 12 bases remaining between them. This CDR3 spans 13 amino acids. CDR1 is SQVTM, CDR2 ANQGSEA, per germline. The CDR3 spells CSAHRGLNTEAFF. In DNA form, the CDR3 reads TGCAGCGCCCACCGGGGTCTGAACACTGAAGCTTTCTTT.

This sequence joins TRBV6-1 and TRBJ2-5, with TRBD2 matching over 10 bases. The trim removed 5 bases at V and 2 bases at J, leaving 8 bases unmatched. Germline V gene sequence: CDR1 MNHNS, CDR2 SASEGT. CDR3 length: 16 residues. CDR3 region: CASSLRTSGGQETQYF. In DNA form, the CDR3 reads TGTGCCAGCAGTCTGCGGACTAGCGGCGGGCAAGAGACCCAGTACTTC.

CDR3 nucleotides: TGTGCCACCAGTGTTCCAGCGGGAGGTACCAATGAGCAGTTCTTC. It specifies CATSVPAGGTNEQFF. J is TRBJ2-1 and V is TRBV24-1; 9 bases match TRBD2. V lost 5 bases, J lost 6 bases, and 7 bases stayed unmatched. Germline loops: CDR1 KGHDR, CDR2 SFDVKD. There are 15 residues in the CDR3.

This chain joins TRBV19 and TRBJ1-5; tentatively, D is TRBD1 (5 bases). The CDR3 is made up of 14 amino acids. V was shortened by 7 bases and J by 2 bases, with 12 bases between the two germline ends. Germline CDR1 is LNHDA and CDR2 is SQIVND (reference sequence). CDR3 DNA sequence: TGTGCCAGTATGACTGGGGGGGGCAATCAGCCCCAGCATTTT. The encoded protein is CASMTGGGNQPQHF. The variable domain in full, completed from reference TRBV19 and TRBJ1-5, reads DGGITQSPKYLFRKEGQNVTLSCEQNLNHDAMYWYRQDPGQGLRLIYYSQIVNDFQKGDIAEGYSVSREKKESFPLTVTSAQKNPTAFYLCASMTGGGNQPQHFGDGTRLSIL.

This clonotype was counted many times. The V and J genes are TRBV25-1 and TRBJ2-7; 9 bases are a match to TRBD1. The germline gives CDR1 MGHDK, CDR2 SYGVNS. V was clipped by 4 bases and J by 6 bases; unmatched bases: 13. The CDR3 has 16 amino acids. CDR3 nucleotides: TGTGCCAGCAGTGTCTATTCCGCCGGGACAGGGACCGAGCAGTACTTC. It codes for CASSVYSAGTGTEQYF.